This TCR beta chain was found in a study of T cell responses to AZD1222 COVID-19 vaccine. Concerning this clone: Its specificity is unknown.

This CDR3 is built from 14 residues. Trimming pared 6 bases from V and 5 bases from J, leaving 16 bases between. The germline V gene has CDR1 SEHNR and CDR2 FQNEAQ (reference sequence). Study-wide results and caveats: Mostly white British, mostly female donors; authors suggested clonal diversity may be underestimated. Every sample of the repertoires postdated the peak T cell response.

This table comes from immunoSEQ multiplex PCR, and its TCRdb copy is limited to in-frame clones, with some not included. The sample shows about 150,000 clones, 90% of them seen only once. The sample in question was peripheral blood, obtained 28 days after the second AZD1222 dose. The TCR sequence derives from an adult who received the AZD1222 COVID-19 vaccine. The gene calls are TRBV7-9 and TRBJ1-1; D call uncertain. The DNA for the CDR3 is TGTGCCAGCAGAGCTCCACCCGGGGAGACTGAAGCTTTCTTT. As protein: CASRAPPGETEAFF. Full variable domain (rest looked up from reference TRBV7-9 and TRBJ1-1): DTGVSQNPRHKITKRGQNVTFRCDPISEHNRLYWYRQTLGQGPEFLTYFQNEAQLEKSRLLSDRFSAERPKGSFSTLEIQRTEQGDSAMYLCASRAPPGETEAFFGQGTRLTVV.